This T cell receptor beta chain derives from a study of lymphopenia after photon versus proton radiotherapy. This CDR3 is built from 15 residues. Germline V CDR1 and CDR2: SGHNT, YYREEE (reference sequence). V gave up 4 bases and J gave up 8 bases; unmatched junction bases: 8. Profiling relied on immunoSEQ multiplex PCR, and the TCRdb table lists in-frame clones only, not all of them. The profile covers approximately 150,000 clones, with 70% to 90% appearing a single time and approximately 4.8% taken by the ten largest. This chain links TRBV5-4 with TRBJ2-1; 11 bases fit TRBD2. The clonotype comes from a man aged 50-60 years with gastric cancer. This specimen was peripheral blood, taken from a patient treated with photon-based radiotherapy. The CDR3 DNA reads as TGTGCCAGCAGCAGAGGACTAGCGGGTGCCGATGAGCAGTTCTTC. This translates into CASSRGLAGADEQFF.